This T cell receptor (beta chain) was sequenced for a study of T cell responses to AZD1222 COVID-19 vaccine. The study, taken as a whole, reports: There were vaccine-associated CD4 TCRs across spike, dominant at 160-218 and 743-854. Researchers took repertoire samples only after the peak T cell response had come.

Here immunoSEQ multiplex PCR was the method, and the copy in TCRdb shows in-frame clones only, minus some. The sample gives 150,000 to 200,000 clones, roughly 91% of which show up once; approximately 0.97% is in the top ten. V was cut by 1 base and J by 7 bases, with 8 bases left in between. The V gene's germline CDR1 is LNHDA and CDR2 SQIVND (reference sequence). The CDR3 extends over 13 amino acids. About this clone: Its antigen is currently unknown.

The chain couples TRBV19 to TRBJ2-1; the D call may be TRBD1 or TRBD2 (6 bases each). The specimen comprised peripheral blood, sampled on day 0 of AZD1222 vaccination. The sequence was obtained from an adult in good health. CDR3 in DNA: TGTGCCAGTAGTATAGGAGGGGGGAATGAGCAGTTCTTC. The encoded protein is CASSIGGGNEQFF.